The 3 T cell receptor beta chains presented below share a single source sample, sequenced in a study of blood T cell repertoires in COVID-19. Measured with immunoSEQ multiplex PCR; TCRdb has only the in-frame clones, and not every one. The sample holds 19,000 or so clones, 75% to 90% seen once. Sequencing was performed on peripheral blood. Receptors were obtained from a man in his 70s with active COVID-19.

This chain uses TRBV18 with TRBJ1-2; possibly TRBD1 for D (5 bases). The V end was cut by 3 bases, the J end by 0 bases, with 5 bases between. Germline V gives CDR1 KGHSH, CDR2 LQKENI. This CDR3 has 13 residues. CDR3 residues: CASSPTANYGYTF. In DNA form, the CDR3 reads TGTGCCAGCTCACCGACAGCTAACTATGGCTACACCTTC. Using reference TRBV18 and TRBJ1-2 for the parts outside the CDR3, the full variable domain is NAGVMQNPRHLVRRRGQEARLRCSPMKGHSHVYWYRQLPEEGLKFMVYLQKENIIDESGMPKERFSAEFPKEGPSILRIQQVVRGDSAAYFCASSPTANYGYTFGSGTRLTVV.

The V call is TRBV18, the J call TRBJ1-2; 8 bases align to TRBD1. The CDR3 contains 14 residues. Germline V CDR1 and CDR2: KGHSH, LQKENI. V trimming: 2 bases; J trimming: 3 bases; junction bases outside the gene matches: 2. The chain's CDR3 is CASSPAGGYYGYTF. The CDR3 nucleotides read TGTGCCAGCTCACCAGCAGGGGGCTACTATGGCTACACCTTC.

This sequence joins TRBV4-1 and TRBJ2-1; 8 nucleotides match TRBD2. The CDR3 runs 17 residues. CDR1 is MGHRA, CDR2 YSYEKL, per germline. Germline trimming cut 4 bases from V and 2 bases from J; bases unmatched to any gene: 10. The CDR3 DNA sequence: TGCGCCAGCAGCCCAAAGACGGGGCGGGGGGCCTACAATGAGCAGTTCTTC. Translated, it gives CASSPKTGRGAYNEQFF.